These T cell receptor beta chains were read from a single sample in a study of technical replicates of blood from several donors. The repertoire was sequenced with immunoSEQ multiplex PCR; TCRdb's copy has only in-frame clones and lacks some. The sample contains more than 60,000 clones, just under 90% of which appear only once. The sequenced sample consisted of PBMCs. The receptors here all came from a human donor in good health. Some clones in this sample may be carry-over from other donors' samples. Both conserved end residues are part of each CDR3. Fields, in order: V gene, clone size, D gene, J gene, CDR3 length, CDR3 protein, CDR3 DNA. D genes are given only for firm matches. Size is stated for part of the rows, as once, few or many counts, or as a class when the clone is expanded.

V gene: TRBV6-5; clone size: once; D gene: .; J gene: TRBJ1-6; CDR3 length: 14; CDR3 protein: CASSYRGGDSPLHF; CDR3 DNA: TGTGCCAGCAGTTACCGGGGGGGGGATTCACCCCTCCACTTT
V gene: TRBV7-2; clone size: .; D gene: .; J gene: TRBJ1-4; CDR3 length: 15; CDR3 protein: CASSLNTATNEKLFF; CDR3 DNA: TGTGCCAGCAGCTTAAATACAGCAACTAATGAAAAACTGTTTTTT
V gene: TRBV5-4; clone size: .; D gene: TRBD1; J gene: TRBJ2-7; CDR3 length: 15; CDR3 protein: CASSSAGTVSYEQYF; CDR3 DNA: TGTGCCAGCAGCTCGGCCGGGACAGTCTCCTACGAGCAGTACTTC
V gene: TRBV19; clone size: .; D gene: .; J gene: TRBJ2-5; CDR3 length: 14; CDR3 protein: CASSIVSSMETQYF; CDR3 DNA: TGTGCCAGTAGTATAGTGAGTAGTATGGAGACCCAGTACTTC
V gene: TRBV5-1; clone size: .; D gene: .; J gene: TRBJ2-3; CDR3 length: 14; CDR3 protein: CASSRQGSTDTQYF; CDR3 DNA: TGCGCCAGCAGCCGGCAGGGCAGCACAGATACGCAGTATTTT
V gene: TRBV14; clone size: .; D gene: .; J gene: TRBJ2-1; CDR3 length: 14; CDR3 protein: CASSQFQKHNEQFF; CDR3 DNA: TGTGCCAGCAGCCAATTTCAGAAACACAATGAGCAGTTCTTC
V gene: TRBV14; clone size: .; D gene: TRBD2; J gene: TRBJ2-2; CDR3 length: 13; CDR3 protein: CASRLAATGELFF; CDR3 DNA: TGTGCCAGCAGACTAGCGGCCACCGGGGAGCTGTTTTTT
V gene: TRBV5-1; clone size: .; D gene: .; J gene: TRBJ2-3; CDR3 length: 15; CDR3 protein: CASSLGVDLTDTQYF; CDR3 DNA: TGCGCCAGCAGCTTAGGGGTGGACCTCACAGATACGCAGTATTTT
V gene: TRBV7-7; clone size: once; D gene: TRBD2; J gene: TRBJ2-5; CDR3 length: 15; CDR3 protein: CASSPWTSGKETQYF; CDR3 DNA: TGTGCCAGCAGCCCCTGGACTAGCGGAAAAGAGACCCAGTACTTC
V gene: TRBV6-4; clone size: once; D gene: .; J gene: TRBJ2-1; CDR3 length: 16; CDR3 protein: CASSDSSVGTYNEQFF; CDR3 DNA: TGTGCCAGCAGTGACTCGAGCGTTGGGACATACAATGAGCAGTTCTTC
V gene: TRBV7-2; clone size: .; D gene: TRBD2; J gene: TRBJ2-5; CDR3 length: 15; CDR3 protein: CASSLGTSGTATQYF; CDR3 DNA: TGTGCCAGCAGCTTAGGAACTAGCGGGACGGCGACCCAGTACTTC
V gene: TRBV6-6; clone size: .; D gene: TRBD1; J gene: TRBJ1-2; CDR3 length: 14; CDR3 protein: CASSPGQEVQGYTF; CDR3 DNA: TGTGCCAGCAGCCCCGGACAGGAGGTACAGGGCTACACCTTC
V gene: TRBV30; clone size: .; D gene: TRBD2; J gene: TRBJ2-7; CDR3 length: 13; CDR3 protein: CAWRLAGGYEQYF; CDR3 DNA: TGTGCCTGGCGACTAGCGGGAGGATATGAGCAGTACTTC
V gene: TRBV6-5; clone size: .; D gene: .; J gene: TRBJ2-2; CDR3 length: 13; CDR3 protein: CASVSVNTGELFF; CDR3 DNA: TGTGCCAGCGTGTCAGTTAACACCGGGGAGCTGTTTTTT
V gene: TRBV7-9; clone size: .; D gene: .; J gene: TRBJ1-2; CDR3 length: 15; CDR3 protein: CASSLAGGGLGGYTF; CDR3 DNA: TGTGCCAGCAGCTTAGCAGGGGGTGGCCTAGGTGGCTACACCTTC
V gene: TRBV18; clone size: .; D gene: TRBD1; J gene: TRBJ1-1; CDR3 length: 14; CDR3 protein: CASSPGQGNTEAFF; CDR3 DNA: TGTGCCAGCTCACCAGGACAGGGGAACACTGAAGCTTTCTTT
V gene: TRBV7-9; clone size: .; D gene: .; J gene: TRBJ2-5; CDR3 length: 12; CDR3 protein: CASSPFGETQYF; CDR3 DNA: TGTGCCAGCAGCCCCTTCGGGGAGACCCAGTACTTC
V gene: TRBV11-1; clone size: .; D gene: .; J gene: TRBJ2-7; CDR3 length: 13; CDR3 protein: CASSFRQDYEQYF; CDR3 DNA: TGTGCCAGCAGCTTTCGGCAGGACTACGAGCAGTACTTC
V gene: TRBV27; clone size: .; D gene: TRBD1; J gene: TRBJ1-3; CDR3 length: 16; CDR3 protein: CASSPTPQGGANTIYF; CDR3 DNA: TGTGCCAGCAGTCCCACCCCTCAGGGGGGAGCCAACACCATATATTTT
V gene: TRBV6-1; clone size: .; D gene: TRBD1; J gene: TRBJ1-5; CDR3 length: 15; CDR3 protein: CASSDGTALNQPQHF; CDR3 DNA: TGTGCCAGCAGTGACGGGACAGCCCTGAATCAGCCCCAGCATTTT
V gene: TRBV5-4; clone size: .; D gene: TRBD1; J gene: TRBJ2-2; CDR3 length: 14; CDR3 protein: CASGGQGNTGELFF; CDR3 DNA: TGTGCCAGCGGGGGACAGGGTAACACCGGGGAGCTGTTTTTT
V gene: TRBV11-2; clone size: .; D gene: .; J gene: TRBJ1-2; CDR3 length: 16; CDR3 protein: CASSPIQGKGGYGYTF; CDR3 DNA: TGTGCCAGCAGCCCAATCCAGGGGAAAGGGGGCTATGGCTACACCTTC
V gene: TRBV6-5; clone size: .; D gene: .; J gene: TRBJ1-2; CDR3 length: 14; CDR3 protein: CASTLRTGNYGYTF; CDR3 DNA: TGTGCCAGCACCCTGAGGACGGGGAACTATGGCTACACCTTC
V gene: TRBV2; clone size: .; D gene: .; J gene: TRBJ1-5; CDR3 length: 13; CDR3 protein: CASGRGANQPQHF; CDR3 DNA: TGTGCCAGCGGACGGGGGGCCAATCAGCCCCAGCATTTT
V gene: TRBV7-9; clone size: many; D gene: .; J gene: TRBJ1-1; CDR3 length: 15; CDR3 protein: CASIPDRGRNTEAFF; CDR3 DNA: TGTGCCAGCATCCCCGACCGGGGGAGGAACACTGAAGCTTTCTTT
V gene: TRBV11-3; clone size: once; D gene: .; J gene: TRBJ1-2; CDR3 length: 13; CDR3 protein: CASSPRGRDGYTF; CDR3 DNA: TGTGCCAGCAGCCCGCGCGGGCGGGATGGCTACACCTTC
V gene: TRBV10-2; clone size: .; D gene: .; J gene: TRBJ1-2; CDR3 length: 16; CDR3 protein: CASSETRRTFGYGYTF; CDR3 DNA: TGCGCCAGCAGTGAAACGCGACGGACATTTGGCTATGGCTACACCTTC